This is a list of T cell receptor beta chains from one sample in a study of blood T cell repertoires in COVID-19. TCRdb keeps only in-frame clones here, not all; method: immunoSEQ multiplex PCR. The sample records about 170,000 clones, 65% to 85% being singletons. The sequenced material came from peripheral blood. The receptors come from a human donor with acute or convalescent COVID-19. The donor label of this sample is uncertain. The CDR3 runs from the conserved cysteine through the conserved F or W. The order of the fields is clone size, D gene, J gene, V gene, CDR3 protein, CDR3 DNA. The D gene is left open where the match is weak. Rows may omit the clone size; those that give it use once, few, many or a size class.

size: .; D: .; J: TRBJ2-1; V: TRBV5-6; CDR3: CASSLTSFHEQFF; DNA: TGTGCCAGCAGCTTAACAAGTTTCCATGAGCAGTTCTTC
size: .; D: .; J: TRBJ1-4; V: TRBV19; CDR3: CASQDSSATNEKLFF; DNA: TGTGCCAGTCAGGACAGCTCTGCAACTAATGAAAAACTGTTTTTT
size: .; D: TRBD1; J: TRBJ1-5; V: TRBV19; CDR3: CASSIEGTGALNQPQHF; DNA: TGTGCCAGTAGTATAGAAGGGACAGGGGCCCTAAATCAGCCCCAGCATTTT
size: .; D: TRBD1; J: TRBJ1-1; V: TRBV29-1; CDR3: CSVETTGARSNTEAFF; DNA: TGCAGCGTTGAAACAACAGGGGCGAGATCCAACACTGAAGCTTTCTTT
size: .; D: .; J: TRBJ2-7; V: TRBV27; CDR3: CASSLDRRNYEQYF; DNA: TGTGCCAGCAGTTTAGACCGGAGGAACTACGAGCAGTACTTC
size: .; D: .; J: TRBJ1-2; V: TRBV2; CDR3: CASRGYGEKGTF; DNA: TGTGCCAGCAGGGGATATGGGGAGAAGGGCACCTTC
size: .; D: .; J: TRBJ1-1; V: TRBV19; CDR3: CASSTTSRAHTEAFF; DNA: TGTGCCAGTAGTACCACGTCGAGGGCACACACTGAAGCTTTCTTT
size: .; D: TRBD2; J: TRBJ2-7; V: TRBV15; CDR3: CATSRERAGAYEQYF; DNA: TGTGCCACCAGCAGAGAGCGAGCGGGAGCCTACGAGCAGTACTTC
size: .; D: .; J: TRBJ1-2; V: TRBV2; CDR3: CASSPSDSPPGGYTF; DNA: TGTGCCAGCAGCCCGAGTGACAGCCCTCCAGGAGGCTACACCTTC
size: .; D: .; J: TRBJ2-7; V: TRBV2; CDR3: CASRPQGKGYEQYF; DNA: TGTGCCAGCAGGCCACAGGGTAAGGGCTACGAGCAGTACTTC
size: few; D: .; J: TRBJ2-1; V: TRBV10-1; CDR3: CASSEWTTVSYNEQFF; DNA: TGCGCCAGCAGTGAGTGGACTACAGTCTCCTACAATGAGCAGTTCTTC
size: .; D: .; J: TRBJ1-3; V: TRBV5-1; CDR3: CASSLDSGAGNTIYF; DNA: TGCGCCAGCAGCTTAGACAGTGGCGCTGGAAACACCATATATTTT
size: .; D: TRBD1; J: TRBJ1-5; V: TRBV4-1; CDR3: CASSLGQGGNQPQHF; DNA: TGCGCCAGCAGCCTGGGACAGGGCGGCAATCAGCCCCAGCATTTT
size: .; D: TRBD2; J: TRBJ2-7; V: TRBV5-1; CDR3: CASSLEGSRSGGEQYF; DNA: TGCGCCAGCAGCTTGGAAGGCAGTCGATCGGGGGGCGAGCAGTACTTC
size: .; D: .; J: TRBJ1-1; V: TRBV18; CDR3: CASSPNARGSLAFF; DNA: TGTGCCAGCTCACCAAATGCCAGGGGTTCGTTAGCTTTCTTT
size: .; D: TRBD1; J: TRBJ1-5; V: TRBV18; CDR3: CASSPGTGVGDQPQHF; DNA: TGTGCCAGCTCACCCGGGACAGGGGTCGGAGATCAGCCCCAGCATTTT
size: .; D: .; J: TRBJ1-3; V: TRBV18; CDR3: CASSPPTVNSGNTIYF; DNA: TGTGCCAGCTCACCCCCCACAGTGAACTCTGGAAACACCATATATTTT
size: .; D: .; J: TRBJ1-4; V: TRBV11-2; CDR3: CASSEGPLGGEKLFF; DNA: TGTGCCAGCAGCGAGGGCCCCCTCGGGGGTGAAAAACTGTTTTTT
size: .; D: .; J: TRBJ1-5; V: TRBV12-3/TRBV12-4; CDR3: CASSLVQGQTQHF; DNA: TGTGCCAGCAGTTTAGTTCAGGGCCAAACCCAGCATTTT
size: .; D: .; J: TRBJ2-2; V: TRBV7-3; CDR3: CASSSRTANTGELFF; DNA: TGTGCCAGCAGCTCCCGGACAGCAAACACCGGGGAGCTGTTTTTT
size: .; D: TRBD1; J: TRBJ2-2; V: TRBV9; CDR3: CASSVGTGGNGELFF; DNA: TGTGCCAGCAGCGTAGGCACAGGGGGCAACGGGGAGCTGTTTTTT
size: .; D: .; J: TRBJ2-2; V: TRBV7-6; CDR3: CASSPSGSPNTGELFF; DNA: TGTGCCAGCAGCCCCAGTGGGAGCCCGAACACCGGGGAGCTGTTTTTT
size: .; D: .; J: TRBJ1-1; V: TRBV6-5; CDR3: CASSYSSRLHTEAFF; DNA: TGTGCCAGCAGTTACTCGAGCAGGCTACACACTGAAGCTTTCTTT
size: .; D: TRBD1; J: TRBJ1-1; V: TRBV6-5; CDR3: CASRSTGGTEAFF; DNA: TGTGCCAGCAGATCAACAGGGGGCACTGAAGCTTTCTTT
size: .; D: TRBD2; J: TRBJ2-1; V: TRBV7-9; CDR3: CASSRPVLAGAHEQFF; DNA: TGTGCCAGCAGCCGCCCTGTACTAGCGGGGGCCCATGAGCAGTTCTTC
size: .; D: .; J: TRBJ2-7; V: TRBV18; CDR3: CASSPSIGGSYEQYF; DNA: TGTGCCAGCTCACCATCGATCGGCGGCTCCTACGAGCAGTACTTC
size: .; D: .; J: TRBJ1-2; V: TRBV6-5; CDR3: CASTGQTYGYTF; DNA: TGTGCCAGCACAGGACAGACCTATGGCTACACCTTC
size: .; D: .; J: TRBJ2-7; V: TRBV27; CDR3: CASSKSQVSYEQYF; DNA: TGTGCCAGCAGTAAATCACAGGTATCCTACGAGCAGTACTTC
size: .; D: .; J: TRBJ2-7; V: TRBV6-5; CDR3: CASSYGTGTEQYF; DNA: TGTGCCAGCAGTTACGGTACAGGGACCGAGCAGTACTTC
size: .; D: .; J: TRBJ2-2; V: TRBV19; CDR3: CASSIQGVTGELFF; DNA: TGTGCCAGTAGTATCCAAGGGGTCACCGGGGAGCTGTTTTTT
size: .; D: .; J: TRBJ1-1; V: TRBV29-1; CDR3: CSVRREVNTEAFF; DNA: TGCAGCGTTAGACGGGAGGTGAACACTGAAGCTTTCTTT
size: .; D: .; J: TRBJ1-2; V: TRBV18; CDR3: CASRGGTLVYGYTF; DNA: TGTGCCAGCCGTGGGGGGACGCTGGTATATGGCTACACCTTC